The 18 T cell receptor beta chains listed next were all sequenced from one sample in a study of response to subunit inactivated influenza vaccine. TCRdb used MiXCR to reprocess the RT-PCR reads, holding one entry per CDR3 protein. This sample has around 650,000 distinct CDR3 sequences, with 15% to 19% found just once. The sample here was PBMCs from blood, taken 11 to 12 days after vaccination. The receptors shown here come from a man in his fifties or sixties who received an inactivated influenza vaccine.

This clonotype has a count of ten or more. The junction shows a germline mismatch at one end, possibly a read error. The chain has TRBV29-1 and TRBJ2-1, with D perhaps assigned TRBD1 or TRBD2 (5 bases each). The CDR3 extends over 8 amino acids. Germline-derived CDR1 and CDR2 are SQVTM and ANQGSEA. CDR3 DNA sequence: TGCAGCGTTGATCGAGGGGCATTC. This sequence encodes CSVDRGAF.

This clonotype has ten or more counts. The gene calls are TRBV6-5 and TRBJ1-2; weak D call: TRBD1 (6 bases). V was cut by 2 bases and J by 3 bases, with 13 bases left in between. This CDR3 spans 15 amino acids. Germline V lookup: CDR1 MNHEY, CDR2 SVGAGI. CDR3 sequence reads: CASSYRTGKDYGYTF. The DNA for the CDR3 is TGTGCCAGCAGTTACCGCACAGGGAAAGACTATGGCTACACCTTC.

This clonotype was seen only a few times. The chain is built from TRBV10-3 and TRBJ1-2; D unresolved. Per germline, CDR1 ENHRY and CDR2 SYGVKD. V was trimmed by 4 bases and J by 5 bases, leaving 11 bases between them. The CDR3 totals 13 residues. The CDR3: CAISGGKPYGYTF. The CDR3 DNA reads as TGTGCCATCAGTGGTGGAAAACCTTATGGCTACACCTTC.

The V and J genes are TRBV6-1 and TRBJ1-1, with D perhaps TRBD1 (5 bases). Germline CDR1 and CDR2: MNHNS and SASEGT. With 6 bases removed from V and 8 bases from J, the gap between germline ends came to 22 bases. The CDR3 is made up of 15 amino acids. Here the CDR3 reads CASSPTARLRGEAFF. As DNA, the CDR3 is TGTGCCAGCAGCCCCACCGCCCGGCTAAGGGGCGAAGCTTTCTTT.

This clonotype was observed a few times. The chain links TRBV28 to TRBJ2-1; TRBD2 matches 8 bases. In germline, CDR1 is MDHEN, CDR2 SYDVKM. The junction had 3 bases not matched to a gene; V was cut back by 1 base and J by 1 base. CDR3 length: 16 residues. The CDR3 DNA follows: TGTGCCAGCAGTTTATCGGGACTAGTGTCCTACAATGAGCAGTTCTTC. Translated, it gives CASSLSGLVSYNEQFF. Full variable domain (missing parts from reference TRBV28 and TRBJ2-1): DVKVTQSSRYLVKRTGEKVFLECVQDMDHENMFWYRQDPGLGLRLIYFSYDVKMKEKGDIPEGYSVSREKKERFSLILESASTNQTSMYLCASSLSGLVSYNEQFFGPGTRLTVL.

Only a few counts were recorded for this clonotype. This sequence joins TRBV6-1 and TRBJ1-5; D gene uncertain. Between the trimmed V and J ends, which lost 3 bases and 2 bases, there was a span of 14 bases. Germline V gives CDR1 MNHNS, CDR2 SASEGT. The CDR3 runs to 16 residues. CDR3 coding DNA: TGTGCCAGCAGTGACCTGCCTGGTCGGGGCAATCAGCCCCAGCATTTT. Its translation is CASSDLPGRGNQPQHF.

This clonotype was found a few times. The chain couples TRBV24-1 to TRBJ1-1; 8 nucleotides agree with TRBD1. V shed 9 bases, J shed 8 bases, and the junction held 7 bases outside the gene matches. The CDR3 runs 12 residues. The germline V gene encodes CDR1 KGHDR and CDR2 SFDVKD. The CDR3 DNA reads TGTGCCACCGGTCAGCCAGGGGGCGAAGCTTTCTTT. Its protein is CATGQPGGEAFF.

This chain connects TRBV7-9 to TRBJ2-1, with D perhaps TRBD1 or TRBD2 (5 bases each). The CDR3 sequence is 13 residues long. Germline V gene lookup returns CDR1 SEHNR and CDR2 FQNEAQ (reference sequence). Between the trimmed V and J ends, which lost 4 bases and 9 bases, there was a span of 13 bases. The CDR3 region is CASSSPGPSEQFF. CDR3 coding DNA: TGTGCCAGCAGCTCGCCGGGGCCCAGTGAGCAGTTCTTC.

V usage is TRBV15 and J usage is TRBJ2-3; 8 bases align to TRBD2. Germline CDR1 is LNHNV and CDR2 is YYDKDF (reference sequence). The ends lost 3 bases at V and 4 bases at J; junction bases unmatched: 21. The CDR3 length is 20 residues. CDR3 protein: CATSSISGAGGYYSADTQYF. The CDR3 nucleotides read TGTGCCACCAGCAGTATTTCAGGGGCGGGGGGTTACTATTCGGCAGATACGCAGTATTTT.

The V call is TRBV11-2, the J call TRBJ2-1; TRBD2 might be the D (6 bases). From germline, CDR1 is SGHAT and CDR2 FQNNGV. Trimming cost V 2 bases and J 2 bases, with 13 bases left between them. CDR3 length: 16 residues. CDR3 protein: CASSLNGGATYNEQFF. The CDR3 coding sequence is TGTGCCAGCAGCTTAAATGGCGGGGCTACCTACAATGAGCAGTTCTTC.

The chain recombines TRBV4-2 with TRBJ2-7; 9 bases fit TRBD1. With V trimmed by 4 bases and J by 5 bases, 12 bases remained unmatched. The CDR3 is 16 amino acids. CDR1 and CDR2 from the germline V gene are LGHNA and YNFKEQ. In DNA, the CDR3 is TGTGCCAGCAGCCCGATTCCGGGACAGGGATTTAACGAGCAGTACTTC. Its translation: CASSPIPGQGFNEQYF.

This clonotype was detected only a few times. The genes are TRBV12-3 or TRBV12-4 and TRBJ2-1; 15 nucleotides align to TRBD2. V shed 6 bases, J shed 6 bases, and the junction held 9 bases outside the gene matches. CDR3 length: 17 residues. CDR3 DNA: TGTGCCAGCAGCTATAGGACTAGCGGGAGGGGGGGCAATGAGCAGTTCTTC. Encoded protein: CASSYRTSGRGGNEQFF.

This clonotype was detected a few times. The gene calls are TRBV6-2 or TRBV6-3 and TRBJ2-7; D gene ambiguous. V lost 7 bases and J lost 5, with 18 bases in between. The V gene's germline CDR1 is MNHEY and CDR2 SVGEGT. CDR3 length equals 14 residues. CDR3 protein: CASTRGGWRDEQYF. The CDR3 DNA sequence: TGTGCCAGCACCAGAGGTGGGTGGCGAGACGAGCAGTACTTC.

In its sample, this clonotype was seen a few times. V and J are TRBV20-1 and TRBJ2-1; 10 nucleotides line up with TRBD2. Germline-derived CDR1 and CDR2 are DFQATT and SNEGSKA (reference sequence). This CDR3 is built from 13 residues. V was clipped by 3 bases and J by 7 bases; unmatched bases: 3. The chain's CDR3 is CSARISGRNEQFF. CDR3 DNA: TGCAGTGCTAGGATTAGCGGGAGGAATGAGCAGTTCTTC.

Within the sample, this clonotype is large. This rearrangement joins TRBV29-1 to TRBJ2-1; D possibly uses TRBD1 or TRBD2 (5 bases each). Germline V CDR1 and CDR2: SQVTM, ANQGSEA. CDR3 length: 14 amino acids. V was shortened by 8 bases and J by 3 bases, with 17 bases between the two germline ends. CDR3 residues: CSSEGLGDYNEQFF. Here the CDR3 DNA reads TGCAGCTCTGAGGGGCTAGGTGACTACAATGAGCAGTTCTTC.

The V call is TRBV5-1, the J call TRBJ2-2, with TRBD1 identical over 9 bases. The CDR3 is 16 amino acids. With 1 base clipped from V and 4 bases from J, the junction kept 5 bases outside the gene matches. CDR1 and CDR2 from the germline V gene are SGHRS and YFSETQ. CDR3 loop: CASSLFGTGFTGELFF. CDR3 sequence (DNA): TGCGCCAGCAGCTTGTTCGGGACAGGGTTCACCGGGGAGCTGTTTTTT.

V and J are TRBV12-3 or TRBV12-4 and TRBJ2-2; TRBD1 agrees at 9 bases. V trimming: 6 bases; J trimming: 2 bases; junction bases outside the gene matches: 10. The CDR3 has 17 amino acids. The DNA for the CDR3 is TGTGCCAGCAGCCATGGACCGGGACAGGGAAACACCGGGGAGCTGTTTTTT. Its translation is CASSHGPGQGNTGELFF.

The sample holds a few counts of this clonotype. The V gene is TRBV20-1, the J gene TRBJ2-7, with D tentatively TRBD1 (6 bases). V was cut by 5 bases and J by 5 bases, with 19 bases left in between. CDR1 is DFQATT and CDR2 is SNEGSKA in the germline V gene (reference sequence). The CDR3 extends over 14 amino acids. CDR3 sequence: CSADPPGVEDEQYF. In DNA form, the CDR3 reads TGCAGTGCTGATCCCCCAGGGGTTGAAGACGAGCAGTACTTC.